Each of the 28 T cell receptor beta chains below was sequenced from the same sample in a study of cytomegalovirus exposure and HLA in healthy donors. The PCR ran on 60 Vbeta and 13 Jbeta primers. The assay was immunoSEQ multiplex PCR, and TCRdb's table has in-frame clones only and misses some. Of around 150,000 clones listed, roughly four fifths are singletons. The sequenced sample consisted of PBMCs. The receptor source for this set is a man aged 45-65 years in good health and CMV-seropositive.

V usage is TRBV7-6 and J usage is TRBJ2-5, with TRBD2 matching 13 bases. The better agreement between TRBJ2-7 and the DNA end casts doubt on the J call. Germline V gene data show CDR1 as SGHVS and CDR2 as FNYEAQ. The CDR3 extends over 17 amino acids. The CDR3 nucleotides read TGTGCCAGCAGCCGTCTACCGGGACTAGCGGGGCCCTACGAGCAGTACTTC. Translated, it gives CASSRLPGLAGPYEQYF.

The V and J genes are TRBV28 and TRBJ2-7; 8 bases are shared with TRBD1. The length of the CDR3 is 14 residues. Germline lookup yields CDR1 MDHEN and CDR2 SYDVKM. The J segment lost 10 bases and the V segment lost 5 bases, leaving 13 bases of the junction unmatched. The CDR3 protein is CASSAPTGVGVQYF. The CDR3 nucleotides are TGTGCCAGCAGTGCCCCGACAGGGGTTGGGGTCCAGTACTTC.

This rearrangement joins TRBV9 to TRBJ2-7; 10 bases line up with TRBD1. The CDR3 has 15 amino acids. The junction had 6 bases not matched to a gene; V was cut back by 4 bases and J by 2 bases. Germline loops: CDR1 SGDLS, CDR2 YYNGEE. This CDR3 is CASSLRTGGTYEQYF. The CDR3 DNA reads TGTGCCAGCAGCCTGCGGACAGGGGGTACCTACGAGCAGTACTTC.

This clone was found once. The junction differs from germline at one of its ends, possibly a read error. The CDR3 sequence is CASILRDTLSPHF. In nucleotides, the CDR3 is TGTGCCAGCATTCTCCGGGACACCTTAAGTCCCCACTTT. V usage is TRBV28 and J usage is TRBJ1-1; D may be TRBD1 (6 bases). The CDR3 spans 13 residues. Germline CDR1 MDHEN, CDR2 SYDVKM. Based on the CDR3 plus reference TRBV28 and TRBJ1-1, the full variable domain is DVKVTQSSRYLVKRTGEKVFLECVQDMDHENMFWYRQDPGLGLRLIYFSYDVKMKEKGDIPEGYSVSREKKERFSLILESASTNQTSMYLCASILRDTLSPHFGQGTRLTVV.

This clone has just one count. CDR3 amino acids: CASITGSYGYTF. In nucleotides, the CDR3 is TGCGCCAGCATTACAGGGTCGTATGGCTACACCTTC. The V call is TRBV5-1, the J call TRBJ1-2; D is perhaps TRBD1 (6 bases). This CDR3 has 12 residues. V was shortened by 6 bases and J by 5 bases, with 11 bases between the two germline ends. Germline CDR1 SGHRS, CDR2 YFSETQ.

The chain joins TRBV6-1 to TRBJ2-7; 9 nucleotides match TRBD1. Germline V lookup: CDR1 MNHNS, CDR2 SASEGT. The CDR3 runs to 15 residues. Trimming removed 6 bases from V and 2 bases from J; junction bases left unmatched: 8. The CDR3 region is CASSLQGAPTYEQYF. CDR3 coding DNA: TGTGCCAGCAGCCTACAGGGGGCTCCAACCTACGAGCAGTACTTC.

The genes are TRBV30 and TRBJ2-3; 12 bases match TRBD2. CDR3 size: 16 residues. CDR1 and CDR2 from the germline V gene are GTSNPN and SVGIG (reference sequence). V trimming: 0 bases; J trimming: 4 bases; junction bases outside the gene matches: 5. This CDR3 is CAWSVTASGGADTQYF. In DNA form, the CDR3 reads TGTGCCTGGAGTGTAACGGCTAGCGGGGGGGCAGATACGCAGTATTTT.

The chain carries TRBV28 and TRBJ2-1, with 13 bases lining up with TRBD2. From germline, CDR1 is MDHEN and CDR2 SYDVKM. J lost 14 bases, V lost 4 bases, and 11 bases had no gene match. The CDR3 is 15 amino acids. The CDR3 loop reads CASSSSGLAGVQKFF. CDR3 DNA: TGTGCCAGCAGTTCATCAGGACTAGCGGGAGTTCAGAAGTTCTTC.

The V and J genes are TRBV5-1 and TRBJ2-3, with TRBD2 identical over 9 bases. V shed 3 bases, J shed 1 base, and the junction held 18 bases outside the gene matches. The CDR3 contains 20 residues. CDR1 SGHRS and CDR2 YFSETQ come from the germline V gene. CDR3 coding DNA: TGCGCCAGCAGCTGGCGGGTAGCGGGGGTTCGTGGGTTTGGCACAGATACGCAGTATTTT. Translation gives CASSWRVAGVRGFGTDTQYF.

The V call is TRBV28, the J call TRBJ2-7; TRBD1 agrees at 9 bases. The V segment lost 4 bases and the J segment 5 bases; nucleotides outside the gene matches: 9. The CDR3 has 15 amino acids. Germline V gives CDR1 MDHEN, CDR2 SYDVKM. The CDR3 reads CASSSPGTGSHEQYF. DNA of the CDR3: TGTGCCAGCAGTTCGCCCGGGACAGGGTCCCACGAGCAGTACTTC.

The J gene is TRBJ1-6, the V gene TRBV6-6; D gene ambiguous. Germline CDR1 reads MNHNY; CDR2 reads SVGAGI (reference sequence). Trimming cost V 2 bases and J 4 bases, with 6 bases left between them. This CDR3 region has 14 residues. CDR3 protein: CASSYAEYNSPLHF. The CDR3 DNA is TGTGCCAGCAGTTACGCGGAGTATAATTCACCCCTCCACTTT.

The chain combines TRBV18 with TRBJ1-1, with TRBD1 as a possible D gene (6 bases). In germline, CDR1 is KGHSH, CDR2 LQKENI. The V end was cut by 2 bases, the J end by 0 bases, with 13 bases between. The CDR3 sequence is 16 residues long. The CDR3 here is CASSPWGTWMNTEAFF. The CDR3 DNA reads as TGTGCCAGCTCACCATGGGGGACATGGATGAACACTGAAGCTTTCTTT.

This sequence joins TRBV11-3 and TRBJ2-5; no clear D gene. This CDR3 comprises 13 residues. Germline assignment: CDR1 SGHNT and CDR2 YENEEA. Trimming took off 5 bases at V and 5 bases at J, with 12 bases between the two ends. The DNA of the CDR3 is TGTGCCAGCAGCGTCTTCCCGCGGGAGACCCAGTACTTC. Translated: CASSVFPRETQYF.

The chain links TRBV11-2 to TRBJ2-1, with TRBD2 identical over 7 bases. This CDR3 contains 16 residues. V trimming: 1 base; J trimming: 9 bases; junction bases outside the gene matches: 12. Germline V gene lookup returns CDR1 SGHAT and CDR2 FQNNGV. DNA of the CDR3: TGTGCCAGCAGCTTAGGGGGCGCGGGAGCAGTGGGTGAGCAGTTCTTC. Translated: CASSLGGAGAVGEQFF.

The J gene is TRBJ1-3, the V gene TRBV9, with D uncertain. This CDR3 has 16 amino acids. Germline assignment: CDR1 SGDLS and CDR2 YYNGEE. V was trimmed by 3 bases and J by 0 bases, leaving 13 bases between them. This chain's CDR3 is CASSGVTTPSGNTIYF. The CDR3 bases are TGTGCCAGCAGCGGGGTGACAACACCCTCTGGAAACACCATATATTTT.

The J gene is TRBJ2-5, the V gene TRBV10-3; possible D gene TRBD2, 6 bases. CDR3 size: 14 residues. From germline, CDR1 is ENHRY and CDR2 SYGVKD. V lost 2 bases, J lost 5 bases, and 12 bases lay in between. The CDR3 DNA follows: TGTGCCATCAGTGAGGAGGGGAGGACGGAGACCCAGTACTTC. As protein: CAISEEGRTETQYF.

The CDR3 is CASSFGNSPLHF. CDR3 sequence (DNA): TGTGCCAGCAGTTTCGGGAATTCACCCCTCCACTTT. The V and J genes are TRBV27 and TRBJ1-6, with D unclear. Trimming took off 3 bases at V and 7 bases at J, with 4 bases between the two ends. Per germline, CDR1 MNHEY and CDR2 SMNVEV (reference sequence). The CDR3 length is 12 residues.

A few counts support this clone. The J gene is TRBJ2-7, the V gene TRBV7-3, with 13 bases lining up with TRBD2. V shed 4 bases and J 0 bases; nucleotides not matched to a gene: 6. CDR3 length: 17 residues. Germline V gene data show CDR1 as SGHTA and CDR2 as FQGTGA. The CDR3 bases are TGTGCCAGCAGCTCAAAGGGACTAGCGGGAAGCTCCTACGAGCAGTACTTC. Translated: CASSSKGLAGSSYEQYF. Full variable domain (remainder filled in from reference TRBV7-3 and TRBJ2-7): GAGVSQTPSNKVTEKGKYVELRCDPISGHTALYWYRQSLGQGPEFLIYFQGTGAADDSGLPNDRFFAVRPEGSVSTLKIQRTERGDSAVYLCASSSKGLAGSSYEQYFGPGTRLTVT.

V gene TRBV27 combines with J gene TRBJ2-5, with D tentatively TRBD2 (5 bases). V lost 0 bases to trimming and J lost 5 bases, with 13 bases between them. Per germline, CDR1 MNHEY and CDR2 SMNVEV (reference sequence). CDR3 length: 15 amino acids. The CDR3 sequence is CASSLSQLESETQYF. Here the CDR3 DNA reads TGTGCCAGCAGTTTATCCCAACTAGAATCTGAGACCCAGTACTTC.

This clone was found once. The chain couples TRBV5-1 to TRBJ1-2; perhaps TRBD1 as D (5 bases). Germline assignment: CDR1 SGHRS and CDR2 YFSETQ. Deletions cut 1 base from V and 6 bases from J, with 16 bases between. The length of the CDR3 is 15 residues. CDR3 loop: CASSLIGRGDDGYTF. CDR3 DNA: TGCGCCAGCAGCTTGATAGGGCGGGGGGACGATGGCTACACCTTC.

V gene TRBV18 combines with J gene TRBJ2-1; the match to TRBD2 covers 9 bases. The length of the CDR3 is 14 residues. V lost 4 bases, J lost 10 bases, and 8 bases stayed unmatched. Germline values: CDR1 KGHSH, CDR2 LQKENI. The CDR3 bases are TGTGCCAGCTCACGGCCTAGCGGGACGGGGGAGCAGTTCTTC. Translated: CASSRPSGTGEQFF. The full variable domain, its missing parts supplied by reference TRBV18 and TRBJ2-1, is NAGVMQNPRHLVRRRGQEARLRCSPMKGHSHVYWYRQLPEEGLKFMVYLQKENIIDESGMPKERFSAEFPKEGPSILRIQQVVRGDSAAYFCASSRPSGTGEQFFGPGTRLTVL.

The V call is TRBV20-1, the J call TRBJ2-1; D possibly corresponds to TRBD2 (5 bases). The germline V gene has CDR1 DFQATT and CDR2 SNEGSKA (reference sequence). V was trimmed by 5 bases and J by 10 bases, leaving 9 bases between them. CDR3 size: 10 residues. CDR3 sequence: CSARIAEQFF. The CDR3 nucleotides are TGCAGTGCTCGAATAGCGGAGCAGTTCTTC.

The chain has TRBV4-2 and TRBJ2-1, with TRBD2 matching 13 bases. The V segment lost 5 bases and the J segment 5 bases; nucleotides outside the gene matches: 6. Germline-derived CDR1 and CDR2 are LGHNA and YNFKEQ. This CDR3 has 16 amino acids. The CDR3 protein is CASSLLAGGENNEQFF. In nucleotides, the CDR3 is TGTGCCAGCAGCTTACTAGCGGGGGGGGAAAACAATGAGCAGTTCTTC.

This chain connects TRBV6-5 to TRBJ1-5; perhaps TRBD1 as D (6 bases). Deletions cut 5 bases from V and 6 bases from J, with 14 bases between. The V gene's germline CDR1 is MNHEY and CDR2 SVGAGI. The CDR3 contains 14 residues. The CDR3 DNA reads TGTGCCAGCAGTGAAACAGGGAGTATTCAGCCCCAGCATTTT. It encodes CASSETGSIQPQHF.

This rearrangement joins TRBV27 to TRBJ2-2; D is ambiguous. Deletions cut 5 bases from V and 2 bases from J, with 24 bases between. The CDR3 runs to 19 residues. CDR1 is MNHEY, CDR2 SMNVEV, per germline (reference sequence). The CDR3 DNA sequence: TGTGCCAGCAGTCCCCACGGGTATTCTCCATCCTCCAACACCGGGGAGCTGTTTTTT. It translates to CASSPHGYSPSSNTGELFF.

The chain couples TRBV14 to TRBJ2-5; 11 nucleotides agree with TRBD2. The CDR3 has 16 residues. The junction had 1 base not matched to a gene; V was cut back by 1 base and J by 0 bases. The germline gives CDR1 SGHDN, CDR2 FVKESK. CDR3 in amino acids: CASSQGLAGNQETQYF. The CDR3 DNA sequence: TGTGCCAGCAGCCAAGGACTAGCGGGGAACCAAGAGACCCAGTACTTC. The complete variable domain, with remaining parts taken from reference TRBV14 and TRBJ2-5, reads EAGVTQFPSHSVIEKGQTVTLRCDPISGHDNLYWYRRVMGKEIKFLLHFVKESKQDESGMPNNRFLAERTGGTYSTLKVQPAELEDSGVYFCASSQGLAGNQETQYFGPGTRLLVL.

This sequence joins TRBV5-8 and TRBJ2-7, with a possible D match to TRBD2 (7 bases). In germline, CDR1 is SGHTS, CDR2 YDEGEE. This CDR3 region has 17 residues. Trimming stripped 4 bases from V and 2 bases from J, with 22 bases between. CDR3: CASSRGGGGGRTYEQYF. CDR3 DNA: TGTGCCAGCAGCCGGGGAGGGGGAGGCGGGAGAACCTACGAGCAGTACTTC.

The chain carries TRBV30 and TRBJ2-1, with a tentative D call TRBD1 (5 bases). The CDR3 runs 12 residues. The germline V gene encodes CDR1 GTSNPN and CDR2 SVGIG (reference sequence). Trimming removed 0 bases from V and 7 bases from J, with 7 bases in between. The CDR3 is CAWSVRGNEQFF. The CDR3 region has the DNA TGTGCCTGGAGTGTAAGGGGTAATGAGCAGTTCTTC.